The sequence of this T cell receptor beta chain was determined in a study of early stage breast cancer tumors. For the study at large: Seven or eight ER+/PR+/HER2- tumors were invasive ductal; a few were invasive lobular. Study-wide results and caveats: In most of the 16 patients, blood comparison separated tumor from normal breast. Bulk DNA sequencing of unsorted cells missed chain pairing and markers.

Here immunoSEQ multiplex PCR was the method, and the copy in TCRdb shows in-frame clones only, minus some. The repertoire holds 5,000 to 6,500 clones, around 73% seen once, with about 8.6% in the top ten. Turning to this clone: Antigen specificity is unknown.

Trimming took 5 bases from V and 0 from J, leaving 13 bases between them. This CDR3 region has 15 residues. The germline gives CDR1 LNHDA, CDR2 SQIVND (reference sequence). The adjacent normal breast tissue was taken roughly 1.8-4.5 cm from the tumor. The chain employs TRBV19 and TRBJ1-2; D gene ambiguous. The clonotype was recovered from a person aged 35-49 years with breast cancer. The source material was normal breast tissue next to the tumor. The CDR3 region is CASSPPAGTNYGYTF. As DNA, the CDR3 is TGTGCCAGTAGTCCCCCGGCCGGGACTAACTATGGCTACACCTTC. The full variable domain, its missing parts supplied by reference TRBV19 and TRBJ1-2, is DGGITQSPKYLFRKEGQNVTLSCEQNLNHDAMYWYRQDPGQGLRLIYYSQIVNDFQKGDIAEGYSVSREKKESFPLTVTSAQKNPTAFYLCASSPPAGTNYGYTFGSGTRLTVV.